Following are 28 T cell receptor beta chains from one sample sequenced in a study of shared clonotypes between healthy human individuals. This table comes from immunoSEQ multiplex PCR, and its TCRdb copy is limited to in-frame clones, with some not included. The repertoire includes millions of clones, around nine tenths of them detected once, and around 0.14% sits in the top ten. Sequencing used naive CD4+ T cells sorted from blood. The subset here: CD45RA+ positively selected. The receptors were gathered from a man between 18 and 29 years old in good health.

The rearrangement joins TRBV28 to TRBJ1-4, with TRBD1 matching over 9 bases. V trimming: 6 bases; J trimming: 8 bases; junction bases outside the gene matches: 10. CDR3 length: 15 residues. Per germline, CDR1 MDHEN and CDR2 SYDVKM. The CDR3 protein is CASSSVDRGGEKLFF. CDR3 nucleotides: TGTGCCAGCAGCTCGGTGGACAGGGGAGGCGAAAAACTGTTTTTT.

The genes are TRBV2 and TRBJ2-6; TRBD1 matches at 11 bases. V was clipped by 6 bases and J by 0 bases; unmatched bases: 10. Germline lookup yields CDR1 SNHLY and CDR2 FYNNEI. The CDR3 covers 19 residues. CDR3 in amino acids: CASSGPGGTGGSGANVLTF. Written as DNA, the CDR3 is TGTGCCAGCAGCGGACCGGGAGGGACAGGGGGCTCTGGGGCCAACGTCCTGACTTTC.

The rearrangement joins TRBV10-3 to TRBJ1-5; maybe TRBD1 (5 bases). The germline V and J ends were trimmed by 10 bases and 3 bases, with 10 bases remaining between them. CDR3 length: 12 residues. Germline CDR1 is ENHRY and CDR2 is SYGVKD. This chain's CDR3 is CATGTVNQPQHF. The CDR3 bases are TGTGCCACCGGGACGGTCAATCAGCCCCAGCATTTT.

In DNA form, the CDR3 reads TGTGCCTGGAGTCCTGGGGGGTTGAACACCGGGGAGCTGTTTTTT. Protein product: CAWSPGGLNTGELFF. The V and J genes are TRBV30 and TRBJ2-2; possibly TRBD2 for D (6 bases). This CDR3 is 15 amino acids long. Germline loops: CDR1 GTSNPN, CDR2 SVGIG (reference sequence). V lost 2 bases and J lost 1, with 11 bases in between.

The rearrangement joins TRBV5-8 to TRBJ2-3; no reliable D call. The CDR3 extends over 12 amino acids. Germline loops: CDR1 SGHTS, CDR2 YDEGEE. The germline V and J ends were trimmed by 1 base and 4 bases, with 4 bases remaining between them. This CDR3 is CASSLLADTQYF. Written as DNA, the CDR3 is TGTGCCAGCAGCTTGTTGGCAGATACGCAGTATTTT.

This rearrangement joins TRBV7-9 to TRBJ2-1; a weak D match, TRBD1 (6 bases). From germline, CDR1 is SEHNR and CDR2 FQNEAQ (reference sequence). The CDR3 totals 11 residues. Trimming pared 4 bases from V and 9 bases from J, leaving 7 bases between. This chain's CDR3 is CASSSGVEQFF. CDR3 nucleotides: TGTGCCAGCAGCTCAGGGGTTGAGCAGTTCTTC.

The V call is TRBV18, the J call TRBJ2-2; 7 positions agree with TRBD1. The CDR3 has 16 residues. J gave up 4 bases and V 0 bases, and 5 bases lay outside the gene matches. Germline CDR1 is KGHSH and CDR2 is LQKENI. The CDR3, as DNA: TGTGCCAGCTCACCACCGTTCTCAGGGGGCACCGGGGAGCTGTTTTTT. This translates into CASSPPFSGGTGELFF.

This clone is a singleton in its sample. The rearrangement joins TRBV28 to TRBJ2-1, with TRBD2 matching 10 bases. Germline V gives CDR1 MDHEN, CDR2 SYDVKM. The CDR3 loop spans 16 amino acids. The ends lost 5 bases at V and 8 bases at J; junction bases unmatched: 12. CDR3 coding DNA: TGTGCCAGCAGTACCCAACGTAGCGGGGGGCTGGATGAGCAGTTCTTC. Translation gives CASSTQRSGGLDEQFF.

J is TRBJ1-6 and V is TRBV7-9, with 8 nucleotides matching TRBD1. Looked up from germline, CDR1 is SEHNR and CDR2 is FQNEAQ (reference sequence). Trimming cost V 6 bases and J 9 bases; bases outside gene matches: 10. The CDR3 is 15 amino acids. The CDR3 sequence: CASSPPGGPSSPLHF. The CDR3 nucleotides are TGTGCCAGCAGTCCGCCAGGGGGCCCAAGTTCACCCCTCCACTTT.

The chain uses TRBV5-1 and TRBJ1-1; D possibly corresponds to TRBD1 (5 bases). The CDR3 extends over 14 amino acids. Deletions cut 0 bases from V and 4 bases from J, with 10 bases between. The germline V gene encodes CDR1 SGHRS and CDR2 YFSETQ. The CDR3 here is CASSLEEGLTEAFF. The CDR3 bases are TGCGCCAGCAGCTTGGAGGAGGGACTCACTGAAGCTTTCTTT.

V gene TRBV5-1 combines with J gene TRBJ2-1, with 7 bases matching TRBD2. J gave up 4 bases and V 0 bases, and 4 bases lay outside the gene matches. CDR3 size: 15 residues. Per germline, CDR1 SGHRS and CDR2 YFSETQ. This CDR3 is CASSLALAEYNEQFF. DNA of the CDR3: TGCGCCAGCAGCTTGGCTCTAGCGGAGTACAATGAGCAGTTCTTC.

This clone was found once. V gene TRBV30 combines with J gene TRBJ2-7, with 7 bases fitting TRBD2. CDR3 size: 12 residues. The V and J ends lost 8 bases and 0 bases, in that order; junction bases with no gene match: 4. Germline assignment: CDR1 GTSNPN and CDR2 SVGIG (reference sequence). CDR3 DNA sequence: TGTGCCGGACTAGTGAACTCCTACGAGCAGTACTTC. Protein sequence: CAGLVNSYEQYF.

The genes are TRBV4-3 and TRBJ1-1; no definite D call. The CDR3 sequence is 15 residues long. Germline V CDR1 and CDR2: LGHNA, YSLEER. V gave up 1 base and J gave up 1 base, with 10 bases separating them. The CDR3 sequence: CASSQVLGGNTEAFF. The CDR3, as DNA: TGCGCCAGCAGCCAAGTCCTAGGAGGGAACACTGAAGCTTTCTTT.

The chain has TRBV30 and TRBJ1-6; maybe TRBD1 (5 bases). Germline CDR1 reads GTSNPN; CDR2 reads SVGIG (reference sequence). The CDR3 consists of 16 residues. With 1 base removed from V and 9 bases from J, the gap between germline ends came to 19 bases. The CDR3 is CAWSAERMVTGSPLHF. CDR3 in DNA: TGTGCCTGGAGTGCGGAAAGGATGGTTACAGGTTCACCCCTCCACTTT.

The chain carries TRBV19 and TRBJ1-2; 7 bases match TRBD1. Germline CDR1 and CDR2: LNHDA and SQIVND (reference sequence). The CDR3 is 14 amino acids. This chain's CDR3 is CGKTGRFSSSGYTF. CDR3 DNA sequence: TGTGGTAAGACAGGGCGCTTTTCATCGTCTGGCTACACCTTC.

The CDR3 here is CASSPTGLGNTEAFF. Written as DNA, the CDR3 is TGTGCCAGCAGTCCCACAGGGTTGGGGAACACTGAAGCTTTCTTT. The chain combines TRBV5-6 with TRBJ1-1; D possibly corresponds to TRBD1 (6 bases). Looked up from germline, CDR1 is SGHDT and CDR2 is YYEEEE. Trimming cost V 5 bases and J 1 base, with 15 bases left between them. The CDR3 covers 15 residues.

The V gene is TRBV19, the J gene TRBJ2-7; D is possibly TRBD2 (5 bases). With 9 bases removed from V and 5 bases from J, the gap between germline ends came to 17 bases. The CDR3 length is 13 residues. Per germline, CDR1 LNHDA and CDR2 SQIVND (reference sequence). CDR3 residues: CASYAGRAHEQYF. The CDR3 nucleotides are TGTGCCAGCTACGCGGGCCGGGCGCACGAGCAGTACTTC.

This clone was observed a single time. The J gene is TRBJ2-5, the V gene TRBV9, with unresolved D. The CDR3 extends over 12 amino acids. Trimming took 0 bases from V and 7 from J, leaving 7 bases between them. Germline V gene sequence: CDR1 SGDLS, CDR2 YYNGEE. The CDR3 sequence is CASSVESGTQYF. The CDR3, as DNA: TGTGCCAGCAGCGTAGAGTCGGGGACCCAGTACTTC.

The chain has TRBV6-5 and TRBJ1-3, with TRBD1 matching 7 bases. The V segment lost 4 bases and the J segment 4 bases; nucleotides outside the gene matches: 7. From germline, CDR1 is MNHEY and CDR2 SVGAGI. CDR3 length: 15 amino acids. The CDR3 region is CASSWNRGVGNTIYF. The CDR3 DNA follows: TGTGCCAGCAGTTGGAACAGGGGAGTCGGAAACACCATATATTTT.

The chain is built from TRBV4-1 and TRBJ2-3; TRBD2 might be the D (6 bases). The CDR3 is 18 amino acids. The V and J ends lost 0 bases and 3 bases respectively, with 19 bases between them. Germline CDR1 reads MGHRA; CDR2 reads YSYEKL. This CDR3 reads CASSQDVAGSRRTDTQYF. As DNA, the CDR3 is TGCGCCAGCAGCCAAGACGTCGCGGGGTCAAGGAGAACAGATACGCAGTATTTT.

The V call is TRBV11-1, the J call TRBJ2-7, with a possible D match to TRBD1 (5 bases). Germline V gene data show CDR1 as SGHAT and CDR2 as FQDESV (reference sequence). The germline V and J ends were trimmed by 7 bases and 1 base, with 11 bases remaining between them. The length of the CDR3 is 13 residues. CDR3 bases: TGTGCCAGCACCACAAGGGGATCCTACGAGCAGTACTTC. Residues: CASTTRGSYEQYF. Together with reference TRBV11-1 and TRBJ2-7, the CDR3 gives the full variable domain: EAEVAQSPRYKITEKSQAVAFWCDPISGHATLYWYRQILGQGPELLVQFQDESVVDDSQLPKDRFSAERLKGVDSTLKIQPAELGDSAMYLCASTTRGSYEQYFGPGTRLTVT.

This rearrangement joins TRBV25-1 to TRBJ2-7; 8 bases agree with TRBD1. The V and J ends lost 4 bases and 2 bases, in that order; junction bases with no gene match: 4. This CDR3 has 14 amino acids. CDR1 is MGHDK, CDR2 SYGVNS, per germline. The CDR3 DNA is TGTGCCAGCAGTGGGTCAGGGGGCCCCTACGAGCAGTACTTC. It is translated as CASSGSGGPYEQYF.

This clone was seen a single time. This chain links TRBV13 with TRBJ1-1; D gene ambiguous. The germline CDR1 and CDR2 sequences are PRHDT and FYEKMQ (reference sequence). The V end was cut by 7 bases, the J end by 6 bases, with 15 bases between. The CDR3 totals 13 residues. CDR3 nucleotides: TGTGCCAGCATCAACCCAGGAGCACCTGAAGCTTTCTTT. Translating gives CASINPGAPEAFF.

The rearrangement joins TRBV11-3 to TRBJ2-5; D not certain. Trimming took off 3 bases at V and 3 bases at J, with 8 bases between the two ends. In germline, CDR1 is SGHNT, CDR2 YENEEA. The CDR3 runs 13 residues. CDR3 sequence reads: CASSFMEKETQYF. The CDR3 bases are TGTGCCAGCAGCTTTATGGAGAAAGAGACCCAGTACTTC.

This chain connects TRBV5-5 to TRBJ1-2, with TRBD1 identical over 7 bases. CDR3 length: 15 residues. V trimming: 3 bases; J trimming: 5 bases; junction bases outside the gene matches: 10. Germline loops: CDR1 SGHKS, CDR2 YYEKEE (reference sequence). Here the CDR3 DNA reads TGTGCCAGCAGCTATTCTCCGGGACAGAGATATGGCTACACCTTC. As protein: CASSYSPGQRYGYTF.

The chain couples TRBV18 to TRBJ2-7; 9 bases line up with TRBD1. CDR1 is KGHSH, CDR2 LQKENI, per germline. With 8 bases clipped from V and 1 base from J, the junction kept 9 bases outside the gene matches. CDR3 length equals 15 residues. CDR3 DNA: TGTGCCAGCGGGGCCGGGGACAGGGAATCCTACGAGCAGTACTTC. It yields the protein CASGAGDRESYEQYF.

J is TRBJ1-6 and V is TRBV5-6; possibly TRBD1 for D (6 bases). Trimming removed 1 base at V and 6 bases at J, with 23 bases between. Germline V gives CDR1 SGHDT, CDR2 YYEEEE. This CDR3 is 19 amino acids long. The CDR3 loop is CASSLRVRDKRSRNSPLHF. The CDR3 DNA sequence: TGTGCCAGCAGCTTGCGGGTTAGGGACAAACGTTCGCGTAATTCACCCCTCCACTTT.

The V call is TRBV25-1, the J call TRBJ2-7, with unresolved D. The length of the CDR3 is 11 residues. The V end lost 5 bases, the J end lost 5 bases, and 7 bases lay between the germline ends. Germline CDR1 reads MGHDK; CDR2 reads SYGVNS. The CDR3 DNA is TGTGCCAGCAGTCGGGCGAACGAGCAGTACTTC. It specifies CASSRANEQYF.